A few counts support the clone carrying this T cell receptor beta chain. This sample is drawn from a study of blood T cells in healthy people across ages. Through a sample-barcoded 5' primer and a J-beta primer mix, a second PCR was run for roughly 6 to 12 cycles. TCRdb re-called the 5' RACE reads with MiXCR, one entry per CDR3 protein. Of some 1.4 million distinct CDR3 sequences listed, 42% were seen once; the top ten hold 7% to 9%. This CDR3 has 14 amino acids. The V and J ends lost 5 bases and 4 bases respectively, with 14 bases between them. J is TRBJ1-2 and V is TRBV12-3 or TRBV12-4; D might be TRBD1 (5 bases). Material for sequencing was blood. This receptor was taken from a woman aged 18-35 years in good health. The CDR3 region has the DNA TGTGCCAGCAGTAACGGGGGGGGTATCTATGGCTACACCTTC. It translates to CASSNGGGIYGYTF.